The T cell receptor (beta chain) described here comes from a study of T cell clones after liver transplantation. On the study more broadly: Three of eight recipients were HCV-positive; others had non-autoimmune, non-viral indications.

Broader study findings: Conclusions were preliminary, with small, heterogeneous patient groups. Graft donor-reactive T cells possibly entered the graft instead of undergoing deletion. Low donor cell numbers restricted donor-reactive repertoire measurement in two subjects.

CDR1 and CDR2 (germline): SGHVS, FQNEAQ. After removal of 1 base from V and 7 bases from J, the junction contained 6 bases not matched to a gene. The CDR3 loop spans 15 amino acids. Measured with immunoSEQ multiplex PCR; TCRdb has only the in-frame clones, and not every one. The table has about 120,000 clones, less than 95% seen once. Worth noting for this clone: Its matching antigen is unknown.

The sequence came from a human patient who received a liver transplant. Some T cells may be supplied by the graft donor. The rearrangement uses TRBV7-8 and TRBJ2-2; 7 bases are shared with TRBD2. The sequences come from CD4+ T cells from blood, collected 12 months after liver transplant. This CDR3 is CASSLGTRWSGELFF. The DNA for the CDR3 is TGTGCCAGCAGCTTAGGGACTAGGTGGAGCGGGGAGCTGTTTTTT.